Listed below are T cell receptor beta chains from one sample, sequenced in a study of PD-L1 blockade in urothelial cancer. Only in-frame clones appear in the TCRdb table, and some are missing; sequencing was by immunoSEQ multiplex PCR. This sample yields 60,000 to 75,000 clones, of which 80% to 85% are seen a single time; around a tenth belongs to the top ten. The source was PBMCs, collected around atezolizumab (anti-PD-L1) treatment. The receptors were gathered from a woman aged 70 to 79 with urothelial cancer. Both conserved end residues are part of each CDR3. D genes are given only for firm matches. Only some rows state a clone size, as once, few, many or a class for expanded clones.

J: TRBJ1-4
size: NA
V: TRBV29-1
D: NA
DNA: TGCAGCGTTGGCCACTCAACTAATGAAAAACTGTTTTTT
CDR3: CSVGHSTNEKLFF

J: TRBJ2-1
size: NA
V: TRBV9
D: TRBD2
DNA: TGTGCCAGCAGCGGCTGGGAGGGCCTCAATGAGCAGTTCTTC
CDR3: CASSGWEGLNEQFF

J: TRBJ1-2
size: NA
V: TRBV5-6
D: NA
DNA: TGTGCCAGCAGCCCATTGGGGCGTAACTATGGCTACACCTTC
CDR3: CASSPLGRNYGYTF

J: TRBJ2-1
size: once
V: TRBV2
D: NA
DNA: TGTGCCAGCAAGGGGCTCTCCTACAATGAGCAGTTCTTC
CDR3: CASKGLSYNEQFF

J: TRBJ2-1
size: NA
V: TRBV5-1
D: NA
DNA: TGCGCCAGCAGCTTGGAACAGATTTACAATGAGCAGTTCTTC
CDR3: CASSLEQIYNEQFF

J: TRBJ2-3
size: NA
V: TRBV10-3
D: TRBD2
DNA: TGTGCCATCAGCGGGGGGTACACAGATACGCAGTATTTT
CDR3: CAISGGYTDTQYF

J: TRBJ2-1
size: NA
V: TRBV5-1
D: NA
DNA: TGCGCCAGCAGTATAGGGGCATCAGCCGTGAGCTCCTACAATGAGCAGTTCTTC
CDR3: CASSIGASAVSSYNEQFF

J: TRBJ1-5
size: NA
V: TRBV5-1
D: NA
DNA: TGCGCCAGCACCAAACCGGGACATCATAGCAATCAGCCCCAGCATTTT
CDR3: CASTKPGHHSNQPQHF

J: TRBJ2-1
size: once
V: TRBV28
D: TRBD2
DNA: TGTGCCAGCAGTTTAAATCTCGGAGCGGGAGGGGAGCAGTTCTTC
CDR3: CASSLNLGAGGEQFF

J: TRBJ2-7
size: NA
V: TRBV28
D: NA
DNA: TGTGCCAGCAGGTCCGGAGCACTGAGCTACGAGCAGTACTTC
CDR3: CASRSGALSYEQYF

J: TRBJ1-1
size: NA
V: TRBV7-2
D: NA
DNA: TGTGCCAGCAGCTTAGCATTTGCGGCGAAGGGGCCGGGCACTGAAGCTTTCTTT
CDR3: CASSLAFAAKGPGTEAFF

J: TRBJ2-1
size: NA
V: TRBV27
D: TRBD2
DNA: TGTGCCAGCAGACTAGCGGGAGGGAGCTCCTACAATGAGCAGTTCTTC
CDR3: CASRLAGGSSYNEQFF

J: TRBJ1-1
size: few
V: TRBV11-1
D: NA
DNA: TGTGCCAGCAGCTTAACGGGAGGATACACTGAAGCTTTCTTT
CDR3: CASSLTGGYTEAFF

J: TRBJ1-3
size: NA
V: TRBV15
D: NA
DNA: TGTGCCACCAGCAGAGACAGGGCTACTGGAAACACCATATATTTT
CDR3: CATSRDRATGNTIYF

J: TRBJ2-3
size: few
V: TRBV2
D: NA
DNA: TGTGCCAGCAGTGATTTGGGTGTAAGCGGGTATGCAGATACGCAGTATTTT
CDR3: CASSDLGVSGYADTQYF

J: TRBJ2-2
size: once
V: TRBV5-5
D: TRBD2
DNA: TGTGCCAGCAGCTTGGATTGGACTAGCGGGAGGGCCGCCGGGGAGCTGTTTTTT
CDR3: CASSLDWTSGRAAGELFF

J: TRBJ2-1
size: NA
V: TRBV12-5
D: NA
DNA: TGTGCTAGTGGTTTGGTACCAGGAGGCGGAGAGCAGTTCTTC
CDR3: CASGLVPGGGEQFF

J: TRBJ1-5
size: NA
V: TRBV28
D: NA
DNA: TGTGCCAGCATCGTCTTGGGGCTCAATCAGCCCCAGCATTTT
CDR3: CASIVLGLNQPQHF